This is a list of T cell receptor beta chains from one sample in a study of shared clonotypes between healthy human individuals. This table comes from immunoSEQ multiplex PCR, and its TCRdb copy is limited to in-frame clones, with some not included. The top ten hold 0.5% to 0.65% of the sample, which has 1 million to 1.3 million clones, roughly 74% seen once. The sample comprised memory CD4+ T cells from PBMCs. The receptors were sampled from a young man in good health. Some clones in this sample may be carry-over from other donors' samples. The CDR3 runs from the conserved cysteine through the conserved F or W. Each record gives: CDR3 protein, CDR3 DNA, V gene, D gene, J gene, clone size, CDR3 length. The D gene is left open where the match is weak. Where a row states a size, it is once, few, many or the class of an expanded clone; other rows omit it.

CDR3 protein: CASSSSSGTSTDTQYF
CDR3 DNA: TGTGCCAGCAGTTCATCTAGCGGTACTAGCACAGATACGCAGTATTTT
V gene: TRBV28
D gene: TRBD2
J gene: TRBJ2-3
clone size: NA
CDR3 length: 16

CDR3 protein: CSVEESGARGAQYF
CDR3 DNA: TGCAGCGTTGAAGAGTCTGGGGCCAGGGGGGCCCAGTACTTC
V gene: TRBV29-1
D gene: NA
J gene: TRBJ2-5
clone size: NA
CDR3 length: 14

CDR3 protein: CASSSTSVGDRGYTF
CDR3 DNA: TGTGCCAGCAGTTCTACAAGCGTGGGGGACCGAGGCTACACCTTC
V gene: TRBV27
D gene: NA
J gene: TRBJ1-2
clone size: many
CDR3 length: 15

CDR3 protein: CASSSTGSQTQYF
CDR3 DNA: TGTGCCAGCTCATCAACAGGGAGCCAGACCCAGTACTTC
V gene: TRBV18
D gene: NA
J gene: TRBJ2-5
clone size: NA
CDR3 length: 13

CDR3 protein: CATSRDLPGQGYEQYF
CDR3 DNA: TGTGCCACCAGCAGAGATCTTCCGGGACAGGGCTACGAGCAGTACTTC
V gene: TRBV15
D gene: TRBD1
J gene: TRBJ2-7
clone size: NA
CDR3 length: 16

CDR3 protein: CASSVWTSGSYEQYF
CDR3 DNA: TGTGCCAGCAGCGTGTGGACTAGCGGGTCCTACGAGCAGTACTTC
V gene: TRBV7-2
D gene: TRBD2
J gene: TRBJ2-7
clone size: NA
CDR3 length: 15

CDR3 protein: CASSFGQSTDTQYF
CDR3 DNA: TGCGCCAGCAGCTTTGGACAGAGCACAGATACGCAGTATTTT
V gene: TRBV5-1
D gene: NA
J gene: TRBJ2-3
clone size: NA
CDR3 length: 14

CDR3 protein: CASSLTGKTQYF
CDR3 DNA: TGTGCCAGCAGTCTAACAGGGAAGACGCAGTATTTT
V gene: TRBV27
D gene: NA
J gene: TRBJ2-3
clone size: NA
CDR3 length: 12

CDR3 protein: CASSPRMTGGNTYEQYF
CDR3 DNA: TGTGCCAGCAGCCCTCGTATGACAGGGGGAAACACCTACGAGCAGTACTTC
V gene: TRBV14
D gene: TRBD1
J gene: TRBJ2-7
clone size: NA
CDR3 length: 17

CDR3 protein: CASSRGQHSNQPQHF
CDR3 DNA: TGTGCCAGCAGCCGGGGGCAGCATAGCAATCAGCCCCAGCATTTT
V gene: TRBV13
D gene: NA
J gene: TRBJ1-5
clone size: NA
CDR3 length: 15

CDR3 protein: CARDWDMNTEAFF
CDR3 DNA: TGTGCCCGGGACTGGGACATGAACACTGAAGCTTTCTTT
V gene: TRBV30
D gene: NA
J gene: TRBJ1-1
clone size: NA
CDR3 length: 13

CDR3 protein: CASSPGTSGSNEQFF
CDR3 DNA: TGTGCCAGCAGCCCTGGGACTAGCGGGAGCAATGAGCAGTTCTTC
V gene: TRBV7-3
D gene: TRBD2
J gene: TRBJ2-1
clone size: NA
CDR3 length: 15

CDR3 protein: CASSQGAQTDTQYF
CDR3 DNA: TGCGCCAGCAGCCAAGGGGCACAGACAGATACGCAGTATTTT
V gene: TRBV4-3
D gene: NA
J gene: TRBJ2-3
clone size: NA
CDR3 length: 14

CDR3 protein: CSVAPGPNSEQYF
CDR3 DNA: TGCAGCGTTGCCCCGGGACCCAATTCGGAGCAGTACTTC
V gene: TRBV29-1
D gene: NA
J gene: TRBJ2-7
clone size: NA
CDR3 length: 13

CDR3 protein: CASSLMVAGPLNNEQFF
CDR3 DNA: TGCGCCAGCAGCTTGATGGTAGCGGGACCCCTTAACAATGAGCAGTTCTTC
V gene: TRBV5-1
D gene: TRBD2
J gene: TRBJ2-1
clone size: NA
CDR3 length: 17

CDR3 protein: CASSMAGRMADTQYF
CDR3 DNA: TGTGCCAGTAGTATGGCGGGGAGAATGGCAGATACGCAGTATTTT
V gene: TRBV19
D gene: NA
J gene: TRBJ2-3
clone size: NA
CDR3 length: 15